Each of the 22 T cell receptor beta chains below was sequenced from the same sample in a study of cytomegalovirus exposure and HLA in healthy donors. With 60 Vbeta and 13 Jbeta primers, the PCR was carried out. Clones were sequenced by immunoSEQ multiplex PCR, and TCRdb holds only the in-frame ones, with some missing. The sample has fewer than 150,000 clones; 70% to 80% are singletons. The source material was PBMCs. All receptors come from a male donor in good health and CMV-seronegative.

The chain carries TRBV5-1 and TRBJ2-4, with 8 bases fitting TRBD2. The CDR3 runs 17 residues. In germline, CDR1 is SGHRS, CDR2 YFSETQ. V shed 0 bases, J shed 3 bases, and the junction held 8 bases outside the gene matches. For the CDR3, the DNA is TGCGCCAGCAGCTTGGACTCCGGGGGGGGCAGCAAAAACATTCAGTACTTC. Amino acids: CASSLDSGGGSKNIQYF. The full variable domain, its missing parts supplied by reference TRBV5-1 and TRBJ2-4, is KAGVTQTPRYLIKTRGQQVTLSCSPISGHRSVSWYQQTPGQGLQFLFEYFSETQRNKGNFPGRFSGRQFSNSRSEMNVSTLELGDSALYLCASSLDSGGGSKNIQYFGAGTRLSVL.

This clone is a singleton in its sample. The V gene is TRBV18, the J gene TRBJ2-1, with D perhaps TRBD1 (6 bases). Germline CDR1 and CDR2: KGHSH and LQKENI. The CDR3 contains 14 residues. V gave up 2 bases and J gave up 7 bases, with 12 bases separating them. The CDR3 loop reads CASSPAEGGNEQFF. CDR3 bases: TGTGCCAGCTCACCAGCGGAAGGGGGAAATGAGCAGTTCTTC.

The chain couples TRBV4-1 to TRBJ1-4; weak D call: TRBD1 (6 bases). The CDR3 contains 14 residues. Per germline, CDR1 MGHRA and CDR2 YSYEKL. Trimming took 4 bases from V and 8 from J, leaving 14 bases between them. Written as DNA, the CDR3 is TGCGCCAGCAGCCTCTGGGGGCCCGGGGAAAAACTGTTTTTT. It encodes CASSLWGPGEKLFF.

The chain is built from TRBV18 and TRBJ2-6, with D tentatively TRBD1 (6 bases). The CDR3 totals 15 residues. V was clipped by 6 bases and J by 4 bases, with 13 bases between them. The germline gives CDR1 KGHSH, CDR2 LQKENI. The CDR3 DNA reads TGTGCCAGCTCTTTGACCGGGACAGGGGCCAACGTCCTGACTTTC. Translating it yields CASSLTGTGANVLTF.

This clone was observed a few times. The chain uses TRBV30 and TRBJ1-1; D not certain. This CDR3 spans 16 amino acids. Germline V CDR1 and CDR2: GTSNPN, SVGIG (reference sequence). The ends were cut back, 1 base at V and 1 base at J, with 16 bases in the middle. CDR3 region: CAWSGAGGWRNTEAFF. DNA of the CDR3: TGTGCCTGGAGTGGGGCAGGCGGGTGGCGGAACACTGAAGCTTTCTTT.

V usage is TRBV5-4 and J usage is TRBJ2-3; 9 nucleotides match TRBD1. This CDR3 region has 14 residues. Trimming took 5 bases from V and 5 from J; bases not matched to a gene: 6. In germline, CDR1 is SGHNT, CDR2 YYREEE (reference sequence). CDR3 DNA sequence: TGTGCCAGCAGTGACAGGGGGAGAGTAGATACGCAGTATTTT. Translating it yields CASSDRGRVDTQYF. Supplemented by reference TRBV5-4 and TRBJ2-3, the full variable domain reads ETGVTQSPTHLIKTRGQQVTLRCSSQSGHNTVSWYQQALGQGPQFIFQYYREEENGRGNFPPRFSGLQFPNYSSELNVNALELDDSALYLCASSDRGRVDTQYFGPGTRLTVL.

The chain employs TRBV7-3 and TRBJ2-2; 10 bases map to TRBD1. CDR3 length equals 18 residues. J was trimmed by 4 bases and V by 3 bases; bases with no gene match: 11. Germline V CDR1 and CDR2: SGHTA, FQGTGA. CDR3 residues: CASSLVSPWTGGTGELFF. The CDR3 DNA reads TGTGCCAGCAGCTTGGTCAGTCCCTGGACAGGGGGCACCGGGGAGCTGTTTTTT.

The V gene is TRBV28, the J gene TRBJ2-6, with TRBD2 matching over 13 bases. The CDR3 covers 20 residues. Trimming cost V 6 bases and J 1 base; bases outside gene matches: 12. From germline, CDR1 is MDHEN and CDR2 SYDVKM. The CDR3 sequence: CASSGTSGGALGSGANVLTF. CDR3 in DNA: TGTGCCAGCAGCGGAACTAGCGGGGGGGCACTTGGGTCTGGGGCCAACGTCCTGACTTTC.

The chain employs TRBV7-9 and TRBJ2-2; D remains ambiguous. CDR1 and CDR2 from the germline V gene are SEHNR and FQNEAQ (reference sequence). V lost 5 bases, J lost 2 bases, and 3 bases lay in between. CDR3 size: 12 residues. The CDR3: CASSLNTGELFF. The CDR3 coding sequence is TGTGCCAGCAGCCTAAACACCGGGGAGCTGTTTTTT. Full variable domain (rest looked up from reference TRBV7-9 and TRBJ2-2): DTGVSQNPRHKITKRGQNVTFRCDPISEHNRLYWYRQTLGQGPEFLTYFQNEAQLEKSRLLSDRFSAERPKGSFSTLEIQRTEQGDSAMYLCASSLNTGELFFGEGSRLTVL.

This chain uses TRBV9 with TRBJ2-3; D gene uncertain. Germline V gene data show CDR1 as SGDLS and CDR2 as YYNGEE. The CDR3 spans 17 residues. Trimming removed 0 bases at V and 1 base at J, with 15 bases between. The CDR3 reads CASSVGRSPLGTDTQYF. The CDR3 bases are TGTGCCAGCAGCGTAGGGCGGAGCCCCTTGGGCACAGATACGCAGTATTTT.

The rearrangement joins TRBV6-6 to TRBJ2-7; tentatively, D is TRBD1 (6 bases). The CDR3 runs 14 residues. With 3 bases removed from V and 3 bases from J, the gap between germline ends came to 12 bases. Germline V CDR1 and CDR2: MNHNY, SVGAGI (reference sequence). The CDR3 is CASSYIGQIYEQYF. Here the CDR3 DNA reads TGTGCCAGCAGTTATATTGGACAGATCTACGAGCAGTACTTC.

J is TRBJ2-3 and V is TRBV28; a possible D gene is TRBD2 (7 bases). Germline V gene lookup returns CDR1 MDHEN and CDR2 SYDVKM. Between the trimmed V and J ends, which lost 1 base and 4 bases, there was a span of 15 bases. The CDR3 is 16 residues long. This chain's CDR3 is CASSLSGGREADTQYF. CDR3 bases: TGTGCCAGCAGTTTATCGGGGGGCCGAGAGGCAGATACGCAGTATTTT.

The rearrangement joins TRBV18 to TRBJ2-5; 8 positions agree with TRBD1. Germline CDR1 reads KGHSH; CDR2 reads LQKENI. With 6 bases clipped from V and 7 bases from J, the junction kept 7 bases outside the gene matches. This CDR3 has 13 residues. Written as DNA, the CDR3 is TGTGCCAGCTCGACGGACAGGGCGGGGACCCAGTACTTC. Its translation: CASSTDRAGTQYF.

This clone appeared a few times. The CDR3 DNA follows: TGTGCCAGCAGCTGGTGGACAGGGAAGACTAATGAAAAACTGTTTTTT. Translated, it gives CASSWWTGKTNEKLFF. The V call is TRBV5-6, the J call TRBJ1-4, with TRBD1 identical over 8 bases. V lost 3 bases to trimming and J lost 2 bases; unmatched junction nucleotides: 6. This CDR3 is built from 16 residues. The germline V gene encodes CDR1 SGHDT and CDR2 YYEEEE.

This clone ranks as medium-sized. This rearrangement joins TRBV15 to TRBJ1-5; a weak D match, TRBD1 (5 bases). V was cut by 6 bases and J by 5 bases, with 17 bases left in between. CDR1 is LNHNV, CDR2 YYDKDF, per germline (reference sequence). The CDR3 length is 15 residues. The CDR3 region is CATRSSMGGDQPQHF. The CDR3 region has the DNA TGTGCCACCAGAAGCAGCATGGGGGGTGATCAGCCCCAGCATTTT.

J is TRBJ2-2 and V is TRBV5-5; maybe TRBD2 (5 bases). Germline lookup yields CDR1 SGHKS and CDR2 YYEKEE (reference sequence). V lost 6 bases, J lost 0 bases, and 6 bases lay in between. The CDR3 covers 13 residues. The CDR3 is CASTGTNTGELFF. CDR3 DNA sequence: TGTGCCAGCACCGGGACGAACACCGGGGAGCTGTTTTTT.

The CDR3 DNA is TGTGCCAGCAGCTTCACCGGGACTGGAGACTACGAGCAGTACTTC. This codes for CASSFTGTGDYEQYF. The chain employs TRBV5-5 and TRBJ2-7, with D perhaps TRBD2 (6 bases). Per germline, CDR1 SGHKS and CDR2 YYEKEE (reference sequence). The length of the CDR3 is 15 residues. Between the trimmed V and J ends, which lost 2 bases and 3 bases, there was a span of 15 bases.

This clone was detected once. Written as DNA, the CDR3 is TGTGCCAGCAGTGAAAACCCACAGATGAACACTGAAGCTTTCTTT. As protein: CASSENPQMNTEAFF. The chain couples TRBV2 to TRBJ1-1; D unclear. CDR3 size: 15 residues. Per the germline V gene, CDR1 is SNHLY and CDR2 is FYNNEI. V shed 2 bases and J shed 0 bases, with 10 bases lying between them.

This chain connects TRBV6-6 to TRBJ1-1; 11 nucleotides agree with TRBD1. This CDR3 contains 16 residues. V shed 2 bases and J 5 bases; nucleotides not matched to a gene: 7. Looked up from germline, CDR1 is MNHNY and CDR2 is SVGAGI (reference sequence). The CDR3: CASSYPDRGRGTEAFF. CDR3 DNA sequence: TGTGCCAGCAGTTACCCGGACAGGGGGCGCGGGACTGAAGCTTTCTTT.

This chain links TRBV10-1 with TRBJ1-6, with 7 bases lining up with TRBD1. Germline CDR1 WNHNN, CDR2 SYGVQD (reference sequence). CDR3 length: 16 residues. Unmatched junction bases numbered 13, after V lost 4 bases and J lost 10 bases. CDR3 residues: CASSVLGQESPSPLHF. The CDR3, as DNA: TGCGCCAGCAGTGTCCTCGGACAGGAATCCCCATCACCCCTCCACTTT.

The chain combines TRBV4-2 with TRBJ1-1, with D possibly matching TRBD1 (5 bases). Germline CDR1 and CDR2: LGHNA and YNFKEQ. This CDR3 contains 16 residues. Trimming stripped 9 bases from V and 6 bases from J, with 26 bases between. The CDR3 protein is CASRRAGRPSGPEAFF. As DNA, the CDR3 is TGTGCCAGTAGGAGGGCAGGGCGGCCCTCGGGGCCTGAAGCTTTCTTT.

The rearrangement uses TRBV4-1 and TRBJ1-1; 7 nucleotides match TRBD1. The germline V gene encodes CDR1 MGHRA and CDR2 YSYEKL. The CDR3 covers 15 residues. V shed 4 bases, J shed 1 base, and the junction held 6 bases outside the gene matches. CDR3 region: CASSRDDRENTEAFF. Here the CDR3 DNA reads TGCGCCAGCAGCCGCGACGACAGGGAGAACACTGAAGCTTTCTTT.